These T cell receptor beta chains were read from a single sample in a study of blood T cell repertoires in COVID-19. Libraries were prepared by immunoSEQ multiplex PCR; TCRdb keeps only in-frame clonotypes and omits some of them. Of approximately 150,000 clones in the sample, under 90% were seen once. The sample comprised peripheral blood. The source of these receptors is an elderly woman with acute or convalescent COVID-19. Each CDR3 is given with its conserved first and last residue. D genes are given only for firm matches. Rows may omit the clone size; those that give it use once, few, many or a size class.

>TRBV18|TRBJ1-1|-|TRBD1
TGTGCCAGCTCACCTGTTGACAGGGGTGAAGCTTTCTTT
CASSPVDRGEAFF
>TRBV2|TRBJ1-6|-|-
TGTGCCAGCACTCCGTTGAGACAGGCTTCACCCCTCCACTTT
CASTPLRQASPLHF
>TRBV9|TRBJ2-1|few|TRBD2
TGTGCCAGCAGTTTCACCCCGGGAGGCCTCGGCAATGAGCAGTTCTTC
CASSFTPGGLGNEQFF
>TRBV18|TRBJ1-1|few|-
TGTGCCAGCTCAATTCATCAGGGAGGCACTGAAGCTTTCTTT
CASSIHQGGTEAFF
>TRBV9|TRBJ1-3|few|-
TGTGCCAGCAGCGAAGGAGTTGGAAACACCATATATTTT
CASSEGVGNTIYF
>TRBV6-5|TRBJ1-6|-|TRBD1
TGTGCCAGCAGTTGGGACAGTGAGAATTCACCCCTCCACTTT
CASSWDSENSPLHF
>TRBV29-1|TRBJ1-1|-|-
TGCAGCGTTGAAGTCTCGGGCGGGATCACTGAAGCTTTCTTT
CSVEVSGGITEAFF
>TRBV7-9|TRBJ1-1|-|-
TGTGCCAGCAGCTTAGAATCTGGGCTCCGGAACACTGAAGCTTTCTTT
CASSLESGLRNTEAFF
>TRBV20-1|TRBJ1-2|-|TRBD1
TGCAGTGCTCGACAGGGTCATGGCTACACCTTC
CSARQGHGYTF
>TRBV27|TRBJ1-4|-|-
TGTGCCAGCAGTTTTAGCTTCACTAATGAAAAACTGTTTTTT
CASSFSFTNEKLFF